This note documents a single T cell receptor (beta chain) sequence. This sample stems from a study of blood T cell repertoires in COVID-19. Across the study: Sites across the United States, Italy and Spain contributed samples from acute and convalescent COVID-19. PBMCs, B-cell-depleted T cells, or T cells were the source of the cDNA or gDNA that made up the material.

How the authors handled the data: Amplified reference gene primers provided the basis for estimating nucleated cell counts. Using immunoSEQ multiplex PCR, the repertoire was profiled, and TCRdb retains in-frame clones only, with some absent. That table furnishes V, J and clone size, whereas the DNA furnished D and trimming. This table holds 250,000 or so clones, roughly 86% found once. The CDR3 contains 16 residues. Per germline, CDR1 SEHNR and CDR2 FQNEAQ (reference sequence). V was trimmed by 4 bases and J by 4 bases, leaving 19 bases between them. Sequencing was performed on peripheral blood. This TCR came from a middle-aged man with active or convalescent COVID-19. J is TRBJ2-5 and V is TRBV7-9, with D possibly TRBD1 on 5 matching bases. The CDR3 DNA reads TGTGCCAGCAGCTCCAATAGAGTCAGGGTAGGAGAGACCCAGTACTTC. The encoded protein is CASSSNRVRVGETQYF.